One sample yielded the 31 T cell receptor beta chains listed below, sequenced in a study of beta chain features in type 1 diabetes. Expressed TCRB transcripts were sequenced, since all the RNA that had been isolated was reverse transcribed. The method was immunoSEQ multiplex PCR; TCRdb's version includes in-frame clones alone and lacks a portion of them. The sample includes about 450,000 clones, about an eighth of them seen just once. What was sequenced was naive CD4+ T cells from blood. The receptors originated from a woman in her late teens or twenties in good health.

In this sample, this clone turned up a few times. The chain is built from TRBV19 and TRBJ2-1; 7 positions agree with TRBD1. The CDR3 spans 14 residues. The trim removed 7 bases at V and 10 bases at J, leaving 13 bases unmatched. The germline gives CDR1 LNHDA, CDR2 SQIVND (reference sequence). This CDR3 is CASIEPHRGREQFF. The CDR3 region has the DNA TGTGCCAGTATCGAGCCCCACAGGGGAAGGGAGCAGTTCTTC.

The CDR3 bases are TGTGCCAGCAGCCCAGCCCGTTACAATGAGCAGTTCTTC. Amino acids: CASSPARYNEQFF. The genes are TRBV6-6 and TRBJ2-1; no definite D call. Germline-derived CDR1 and CDR2 are MNHNY and SVGAGI (reference sequence). This CDR3 comprises 13 residues. V shed 6 bases and J shed 4 bases, with 10 bases lying between them.

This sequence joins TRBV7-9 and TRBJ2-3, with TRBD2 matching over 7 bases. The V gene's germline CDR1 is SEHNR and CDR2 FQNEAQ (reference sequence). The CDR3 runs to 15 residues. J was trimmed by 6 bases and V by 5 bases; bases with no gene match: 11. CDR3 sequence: CASSKRGAVPDTQYF. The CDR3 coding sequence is TGTGCCAGCAGCAAGCGGGGTGCGGTGCCCGATACGCAGTATTTT.

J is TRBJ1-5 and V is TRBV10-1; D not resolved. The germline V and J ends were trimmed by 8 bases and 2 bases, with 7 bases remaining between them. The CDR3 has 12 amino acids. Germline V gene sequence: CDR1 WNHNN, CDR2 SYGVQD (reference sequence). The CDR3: CASVTGNQPQHF. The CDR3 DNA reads TGCGCCAGCGTTACGGGCAATCAGCCCCAGCATTTT.

This CDR3 is CASSLEREVNEQYF. CDR3 DNA: TGCGCCAGCAGCTTGGAGCGGGAGGTCAACGAGCAGTACTTC. The gene calls are TRBV5-1 and TRBJ2-7; 9 nucleotides agree with TRBD2. This CDR3 comprises 14 residues. Losses at the gene ends were 0 bases for V and 5 bases for J; bases not matched to a gene: 3. CDR1 is SGHRS and CDR2 is YFSETQ in the germline V gene. Variable domain in full (rest from reference TRBV5-1 and TRBJ2-7): KAGVTQTPRYLIKTRGQQVTLSCSPISGHRSVSWYQQTPGQGLQFLFEYFSETQRNKGNFPGRFSGRQFSNSRSEMNVSTLELGDSALYLCASSLEREVNEQYFGPGTRLTVT.

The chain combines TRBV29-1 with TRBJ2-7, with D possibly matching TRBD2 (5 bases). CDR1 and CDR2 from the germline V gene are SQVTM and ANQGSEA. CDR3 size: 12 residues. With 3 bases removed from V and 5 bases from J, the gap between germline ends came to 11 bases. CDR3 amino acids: CSVEGGSDEQYF. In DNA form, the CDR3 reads TGCAGCGTTGAGGGCGGGTCTGACGAGCAGTACTTC.

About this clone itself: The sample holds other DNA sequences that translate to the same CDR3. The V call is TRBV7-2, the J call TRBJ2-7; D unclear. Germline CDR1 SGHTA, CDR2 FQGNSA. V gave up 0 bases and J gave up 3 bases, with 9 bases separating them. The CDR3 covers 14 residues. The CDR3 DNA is TGTGCCAGCAGCTTAGCGGGTGGCAGCTACGAGCAGTACGTC. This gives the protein CASSLAGGSYEQYV.

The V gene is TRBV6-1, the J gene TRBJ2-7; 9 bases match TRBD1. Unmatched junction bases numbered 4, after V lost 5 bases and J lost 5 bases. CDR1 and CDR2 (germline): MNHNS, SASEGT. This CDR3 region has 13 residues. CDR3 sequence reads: CASSWDRVHEQYF. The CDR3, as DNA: TGTGCCAGCAGTTGGGACAGGGTCCACGAGCAGTACTTC.

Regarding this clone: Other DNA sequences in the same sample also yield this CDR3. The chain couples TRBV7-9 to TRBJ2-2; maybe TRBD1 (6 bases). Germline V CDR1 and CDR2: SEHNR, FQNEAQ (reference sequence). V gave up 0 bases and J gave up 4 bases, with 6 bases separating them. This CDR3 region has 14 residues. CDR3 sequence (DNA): TGTGCCAGCAGCTTAGCAGGGGGCACCGGGGAGCTGTTTTTT. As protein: CASSLAGGTGELFF.

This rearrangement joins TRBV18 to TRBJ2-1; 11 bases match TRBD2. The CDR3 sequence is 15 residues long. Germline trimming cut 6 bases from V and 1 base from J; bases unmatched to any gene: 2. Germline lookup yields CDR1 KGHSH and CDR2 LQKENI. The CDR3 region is CASSLAGGSYNEQFF. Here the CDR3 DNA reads TGTGCCAGCTCGCTAGCGGGAGGTTCCTACAATGAGCAGTTCTTC.

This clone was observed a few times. CDR3 residues: CASSITPLGPEAFF. The CDR3 DNA is TGTGCCAGCAGCATCACACCGCTGGGCCCTGAAGCTTTCTTT. The genes are TRBV9 and TRBJ1-1; no clear D gene. Germline values: CDR1 SGDLS, CDR2 YYNGEE. The CDR3 loop spans 14 amino acids. Trimming cost V 4 bases and J 6 bases, with 16 bases left between them.

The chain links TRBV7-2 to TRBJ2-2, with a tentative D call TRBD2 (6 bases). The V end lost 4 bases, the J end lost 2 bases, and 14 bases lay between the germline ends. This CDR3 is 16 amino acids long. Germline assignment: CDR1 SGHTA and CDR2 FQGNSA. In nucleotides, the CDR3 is TGTGCCAGCAGCTCCTACGCGGGACTTAACACCGGGGAGCTGTTTTTT. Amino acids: CASSSYAGLNTGELFF.

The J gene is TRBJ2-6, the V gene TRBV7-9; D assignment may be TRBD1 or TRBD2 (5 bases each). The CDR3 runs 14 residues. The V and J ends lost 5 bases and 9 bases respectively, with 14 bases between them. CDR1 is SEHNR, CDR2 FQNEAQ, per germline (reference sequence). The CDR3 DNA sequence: TGTGCCAGCAGCGTACTAGGGGCCCGCAACGTCCTGACTTTC. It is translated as CASSVLGARNVLTF.

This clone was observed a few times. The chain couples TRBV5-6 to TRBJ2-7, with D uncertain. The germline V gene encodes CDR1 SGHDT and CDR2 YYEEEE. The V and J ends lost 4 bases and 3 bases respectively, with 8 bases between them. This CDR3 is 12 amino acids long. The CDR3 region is CASSRKLYEQYV. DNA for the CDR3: TGTGCCAGCAGCCGGAAACTCTACGAGCAGTACGTC.

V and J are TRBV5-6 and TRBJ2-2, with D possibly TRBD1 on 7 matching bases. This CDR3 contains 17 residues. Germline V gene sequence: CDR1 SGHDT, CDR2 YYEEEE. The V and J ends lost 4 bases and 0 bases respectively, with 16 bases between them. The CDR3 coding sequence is TGTGCCAGCAGCCCCAGGGGGGTCCACTCGAACACCGGGGAGCTGTTTTTT. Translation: CASSPRGVHSNTGELFF.

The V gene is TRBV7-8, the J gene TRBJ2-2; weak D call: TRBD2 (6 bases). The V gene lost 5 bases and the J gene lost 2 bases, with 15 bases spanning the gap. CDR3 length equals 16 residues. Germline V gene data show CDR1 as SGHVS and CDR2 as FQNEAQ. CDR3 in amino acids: CASSPRERLNTGELFF. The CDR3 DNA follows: TGTGCCAGCAGCCCCCGGGAGAGATTAAACACCGGGGAGCTGTTTTTT.

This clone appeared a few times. Here the CDR3 reads CASSVARTESGNTIYF. The CDR3 DNA sequence: TGTGCCAGCAGCGTAGCAAGGACAGAGTCTGGAAACACCATATATTTT. This sequence joins TRBV9 and TRBJ1-3; maybe TRBD1 (6 bases). The CDR3 covers 16 residues. The V gene's germline CDR1 is SGDLS and CDR2 YYNGEE. The V and J ends lost 0 bases and 1 base respectively, with 11 bases between them.

The CDR3 spells CASSGQGNSPLHF. In nucleotides, the CDR3 is TGTGCCAGCAGCGGACAGGGAAACTCACCCCTCCACTTT. This rearrangement joins TRBV14 to TRBJ1-6, with 8 bases matching TRBD1. The CDR3 length is 13 residues. The V gene end was trimmed by 5 bases and the J gene end by 10 bases; junction bases not matched to a gene: 4. Germline V gene sequence: CDR1 SGHDN, CDR2 FVKESK. Full variable domain (rest looked up from reference TRBV14 and TRBJ1-6): EAGVTQFPSHSVIEKGQTVTLRCDPISGHDNLYWYRRVMGKEIKFLLHFVKESKQDESGMPNNRFLAERTGGTYSTLKVQPAELEDSGVYFCASSGQGNSPLHFGNGTRLTVT.

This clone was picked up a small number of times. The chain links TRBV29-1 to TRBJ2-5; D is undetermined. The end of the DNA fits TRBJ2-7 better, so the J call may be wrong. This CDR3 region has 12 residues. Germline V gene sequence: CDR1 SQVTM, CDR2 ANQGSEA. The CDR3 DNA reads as TGCAGCGTTATCGGTAAAAGCTACGAGCAGTACTTC. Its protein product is CSVIGKSYEQYF.

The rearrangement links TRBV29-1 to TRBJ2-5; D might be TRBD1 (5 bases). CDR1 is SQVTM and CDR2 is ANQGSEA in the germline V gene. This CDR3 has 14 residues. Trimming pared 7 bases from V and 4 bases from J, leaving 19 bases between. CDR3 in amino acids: CSARGTRVVETQYF. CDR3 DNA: TGCAGCGCTAGGGGAACTCGTGTTGTAGAGACCCAGTACTTC.

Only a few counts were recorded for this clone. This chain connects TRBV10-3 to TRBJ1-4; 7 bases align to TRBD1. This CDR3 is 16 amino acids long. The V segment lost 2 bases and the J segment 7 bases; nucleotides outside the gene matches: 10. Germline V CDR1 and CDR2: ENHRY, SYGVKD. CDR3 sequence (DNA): TGTGCCATCAGTGAGCCAAGCAGGGGGAAGGCTGAAAAACTGTTTTTT. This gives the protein CAISEPSRGKAEKLFF.

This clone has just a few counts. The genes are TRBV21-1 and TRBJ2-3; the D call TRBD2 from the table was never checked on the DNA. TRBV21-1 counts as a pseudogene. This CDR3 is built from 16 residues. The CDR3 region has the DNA TGTGCCAGCAGCCCGAGGACTAGTGGAAGCACAGATACGCAGTATTTT. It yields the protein CASSPRTSGSTDTQYF.

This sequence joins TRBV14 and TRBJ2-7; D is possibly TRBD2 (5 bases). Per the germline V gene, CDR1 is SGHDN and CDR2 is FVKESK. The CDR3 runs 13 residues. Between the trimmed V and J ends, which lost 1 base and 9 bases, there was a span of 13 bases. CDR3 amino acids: CASSQVAFRGQYV. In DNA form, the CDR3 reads TGTGCCAGCAGCCAAGTAGCATTCCGGGGGCAGTACGTC.

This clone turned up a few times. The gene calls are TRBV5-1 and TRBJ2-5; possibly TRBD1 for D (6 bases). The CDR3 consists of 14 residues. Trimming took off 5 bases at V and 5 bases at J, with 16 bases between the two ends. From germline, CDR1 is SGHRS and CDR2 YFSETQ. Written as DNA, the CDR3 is TGCGCCAGCAGGACTTCACAGGGTACGGAGACCCAGTACTTC. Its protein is CASRTSQGTETQYF.

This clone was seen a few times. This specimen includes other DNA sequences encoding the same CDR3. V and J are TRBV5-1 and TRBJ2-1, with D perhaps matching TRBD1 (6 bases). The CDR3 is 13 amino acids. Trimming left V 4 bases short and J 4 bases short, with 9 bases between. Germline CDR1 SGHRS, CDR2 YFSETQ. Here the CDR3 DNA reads TGCGCCAGCAGCCTCGGACAGTACAATGAGCAGTTCTTC. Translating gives CASSLGQYNEQFF. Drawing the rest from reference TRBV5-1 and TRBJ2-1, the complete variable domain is KAGVTQTPRYLIKTRGQQVTLSCSPISGHRSVSWYQQTPGQGLQFLFEYFSETQRNKGNFPGRFSGRQFSNSRSEMNVSTLELGDSALYLCASSLGQYNEQFFGPGTRLTVL.

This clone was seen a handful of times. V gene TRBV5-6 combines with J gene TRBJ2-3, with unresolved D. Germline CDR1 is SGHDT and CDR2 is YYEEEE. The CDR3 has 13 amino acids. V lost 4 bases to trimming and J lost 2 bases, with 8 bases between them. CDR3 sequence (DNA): TGTGCCAGCAGCATGGTGGCCACAGATACGCAGTATTTT. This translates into CASSMVATDTQYF.

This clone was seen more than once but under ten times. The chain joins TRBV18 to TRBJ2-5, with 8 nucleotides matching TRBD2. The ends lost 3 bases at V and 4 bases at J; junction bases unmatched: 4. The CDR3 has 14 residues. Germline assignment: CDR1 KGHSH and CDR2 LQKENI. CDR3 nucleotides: TGTGCCAGCTCACCGAGCGGGAGCGGAGAGACCCAGTACTTC. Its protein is CASSPSGSGETQYF. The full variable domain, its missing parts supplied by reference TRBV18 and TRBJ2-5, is NAGVMQNPRHLVRRRGQEARLRCSPMKGHSHVYWYRQLPEEGLKFMVYLQKENIIDESGMPKERFSAEFPKEGPSILRIQQVVRGDSAAYFCASSPSGSGETQYFGPGTRLLVL.

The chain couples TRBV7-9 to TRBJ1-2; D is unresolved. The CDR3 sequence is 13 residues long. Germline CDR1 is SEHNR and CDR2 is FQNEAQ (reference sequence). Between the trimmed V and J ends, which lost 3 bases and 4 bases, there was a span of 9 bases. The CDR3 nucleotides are TGTGCCAGCAGCTTGCACGGCGGCTATGGCTACACCTTC. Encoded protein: CASSLHGGYGYTF.

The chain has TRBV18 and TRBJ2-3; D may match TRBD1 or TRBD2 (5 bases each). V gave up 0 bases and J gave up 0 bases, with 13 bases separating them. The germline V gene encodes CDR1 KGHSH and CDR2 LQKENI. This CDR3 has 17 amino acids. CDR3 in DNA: TGTGCCAGCTCACCACCGAGGGGAGCGGACAGCACAGATACGCAGTATTTT. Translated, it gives CASSPPRGADSTDTQYF.

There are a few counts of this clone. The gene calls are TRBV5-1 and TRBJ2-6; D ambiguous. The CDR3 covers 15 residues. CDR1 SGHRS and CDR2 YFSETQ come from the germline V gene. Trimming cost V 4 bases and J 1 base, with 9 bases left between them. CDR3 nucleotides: TGCGCCAGCAGCGTGGACGGATCTGGGGCCAACGTCCTGACTTTC. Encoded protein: CASSVDGSGANVLTF.

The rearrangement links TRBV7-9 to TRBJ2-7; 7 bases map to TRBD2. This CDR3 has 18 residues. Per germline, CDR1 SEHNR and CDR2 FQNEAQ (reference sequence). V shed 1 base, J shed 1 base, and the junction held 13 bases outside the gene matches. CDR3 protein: CASSLVELAGKSSYEQYF. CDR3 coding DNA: TGTGCCAGCAGCTTAGTCGAGTTAGCGGGTAAAAGTTCCTACGAGCAGTACTTC.